The next 30 T cell receptor beta chains were all read from a single sample in a study of PD-1 blockade in classical Hodgkin lymphoma. Libraries were prepared by immunoSEQ multiplex PCR; TCRdb keeps only in-frame clonotypes and omits some of them. The repertoire has fewer than 100,000 clones, about nine tenths of them found once; the top ten carry approximately 22%. Autologous stem cell transplantation was followed by relapse in every patient, and brentuximab vedotin exposure varied. The sequenced sample was peripheral blood mononuclear cells (PBMCs), obtained at baseline. Every receptor here comes from a human donor with classical Hodgkin lymphoma.

This clone has a single count. The chain links TRBV5-1 to TRBJ2-1; TRBD1 matches at 10 bases. The V segment lost 3 bases and the J segment 14 bases; nucleotides outside the gene matches: 23. This CDR3 is 18 amino acids long. The germline CDR1 and CDR2 sequences are SGHRS and YFSETQ. Here the CDR3 reads CASSYDRGQGTRISKEFF. The CDR3 coding sequence is TGCGCCAGCAGCTATGACAGGGGGCAGGGGACTAGAATTTCTAAAGAGTTCTTC.

This clone was seen once. V is TRBV27 and J is TRBJ1-4; no definite D call. Between the trimmed V and J ends, which lost 8 bases and 0 bases, there was a span of 13 bases. In germline, CDR1 is MNHEY, CDR2 SMNVEV (reference sequence). CDR3 length equals 15 residues. The CDR3 is CASGEHAATNEKLFF. CDR3 in DNA: TGTGCCAGCGGGGAGCACGCCGCAACTAATGAAAAACTGTTTTTT.

The J gene is TRBJ2-3, the V gene TRBV6-4, with a possible D match to TRBD2 (5 bases). This CDR3 comprises 14 residues. CDR1 and CDR2 from the germline V gene are MRHNA and SNTAGT. V was trimmed by 3 bases and J by 5 bases, leaving 12 bases between them. CDR3 bases: TGTGCCAGCAGTGAGGACTCAGCCATAGATACGCAGTATTTT. This translates into CASSEDSAIDTQYF.

This chain links TRBV5-1 with TRBJ2-7; D possibly matches TRBD1 or TRBD2 (5 bases each). The CDR3 loop spans 13 amino acids. Germline CDR1 and CDR2: SGHRS and YFSETQ. Trimming removed 4 bases from V and 7 bases from J, with 15 bases in between. The CDR3 nucleotides are TGCGCCAGCAGCACGGGACCCGAGAGGGAGCAGTACTTC. It translates to CASSTGPEREQYF.

In DNA form, the CDR3 reads TGCGCCAGCAGCCATCAGGTTGGGTCGCCTCAAGAGACCCAGTACTTC. Protein sequence: CASSHQVGSPQETQYF. V and J are TRBV4-1 and TRBJ2-5, with D hard to call. In germline, CDR1 is MGHRA, CDR2 YSYEKL. CDR3 size: 16 residues. V lost 3 bases to trimming and J lost 2 bases, with 16 bases between them.

This sequence joins TRBV4-1 and TRBJ2-1, with TRBD1 matching 10 bases. The CDR3 covers 15 residues. Germline CDR1 and CDR2: MGHRA and YSYEKL. V trimming: 4 bases; J trimming: 7 bases; junction bases outside the gene matches: 7. The CDR3 loop is CASSRRQGARNEQFF. The CDR3 DNA follows: TGCGCCAGCAGCCGCCGACAGGGGGCGCGGAATGAGCAGTTCTTC.

The chain uses TRBV27 and TRBJ2-7; 13 nucleotides align to TRBD2. V lost 6 bases and J lost 6; bases outside the gene matches: 8. This CDR3 is 15 amino acids long. Germline CDR1 reads MNHEY; CDR2 reads SMNVEV (reference sequence). For the CDR3, the DNA is TGTGCCAGCAGCGTCAGGACTAGCGGGAGAAGCGAGCAGTACTTC. It specifies CASSVRTSGRSEQYF.

The chain employs TRBV4-1 and TRBJ1-6; possibly TRBD1 for D (5 bases). The germline V and J ends were trimmed by 4 bases and 0 bases, with 13 bases remaining between them. Germline-derived CDR1 and CDR2 are MGHRA and YSYEKL. The CDR3 runs to 17 residues. CDR3 DNA sequence: TGCGCCAGCAGCCCCGGCAGGGCCCTCTCCTATAATTCACCCCTCCACTTT. It codes for CASSPGRALSYNSPLHF.

V and J are TRBV4-3 and TRBJ1-5; TRBD1 aligns across 10 bases. Looked up from germline, CDR1 is LGHNA and CDR2 is YSLEER. The J segment lost 0 bases and the V segment lost 4 bases, leaving 3 bases of the junction unmatched. CDR3 length: 16 residues. The CDR3 bases are TGCGCCAGCAGCCGGGACAGGGGACATAGCAATCAGCCCCAGCATTTT. Protein product: CASSRDRGHSNQPQHF.

The chain joins TRBV13 to TRBJ2-5, with TRBD2 identical over 7 bases. The germline V gene has CDR1 PRHDT and CDR2 FYEKMQ (reference sequence). Germline trimming cut 5 bases from V and 5 bases from J; bases unmatched to any gene: 20. The CDR3 length is 18 residues. DNA of the CDR3: TGTGCCAGCAGCCCCTCAATCCTAGCGGAGGAGGGACGGGAGACCCAGTACTTC. Its protein product is CASSPSILAEEGRETQYF. The complete variable domain, with remaining parts taken from reference TRBV13 and TRBJ2-5, reads AAGVIQSPRHLIKEKRETATLKCYPIPRHDTVYWYQQGPGQDPQFLISFYEKMQSDKGSIPDRFSAQQFSDYHSELNMSSLELGDSALYFCASSPSILAEEGRETQYFGPGTRLLVL.

The V gene is TRBV18, the J gene TRBJ2-1; 13 nucleotides align to TRBD2. V lost 5 bases, J lost 7 bases, and 5 bases stayed unmatched. Germline values: CDR1 KGHSH, CDR2 LQKENI. The CDR3 contains 15 residues. CDR3 amino acids: CASSVSGLAGNEQFF. The DNA for the CDR3 is TGTGCCAGCTCAGTCTCGGGACTAGCGGGGAATGAGCAGTTCTTC.

The rearrangement uses TRBV5-4 and TRBJ1-1; 7 bases fit TRBD1. The V gene's germline CDR1 is SGHNT and CDR2 YYREEE (reference sequence). J gave up 11 bases and V 1 base, and 14 bases lay outside the gene matches. The CDR3 consists of 15 residues. CDR3 loop: CASSLPGQDSNGAFF. As DNA, the CDR3 is TGTGCCAGCAGCTTGCCCGGACAGGACTCGAATGGGGCTTTCTTT.

The chain employs TRBV19 and TRBJ1-4; D is possibly TRBD1 (5 bases). Germline V gene lookup returns CDR1 LNHDA and CDR2 SQIVND (reference sequence). Deletions cut 7 bases from V and 7 bases from J, with 19 bases between. The CDR3 is 15 residues long. The CDR3: CASTLSGVRGEKLFF. The CDR3 DNA is TGTGCCAGTACCCTCTCGGGGGTACGCGGTGAAAAACTGTTTTTT.

The chain employs TRBV28 and TRBJ2-2; TRBD2 aligns across 10 bases. The trim removed 6 bases at V and 4 bases at J, leaving 8 bases unmatched. There are 16 residues in the CDR3. Looked up from germline, CDR1 is MDHEN and CDR2 is SYDVKM. CDR3 sequence: CASRRPGLASTGELFF. The CDR3 DNA is TGTGCCAGCAGGCGACCGGGACTAGCGTCCACCGGGGAGCTGTTTTTT. Full variable domain (outside the CDR3, taken from reference TRBV28 and TRBJ2-2): DVKVTQSSRYLVKRTGEKVFLECVQDMDHENMFWYRQDPGLGLRLIYFSYDVKMKEKGDIPEGYSVSREKKERFSLILESASTNQTSMYLCASRRPGLASTGELFFGEGSRLTVL.

The V and J genes are TRBV7-2 and TRBJ2-3; 10 nucleotides match TRBD2. The CDR3 is 18 amino acids. The germline CDR1 and CDR2 sequences are SGHTA and FQGNSA. V lost 5 bases and J lost 2; bases outside the gene matches: 13. For the CDR3, the DNA is TGTGCCAGCAGCCACTACAGCGGGAGGGCCCGCGACACAGATACGCAGTATTTT. Translating gives CASSHYSGRARDTDTQYF. The whole variable domain, remainder taken from reference TRBV7-2 and TRBJ2-3, is GAGVSQSPSNKVTEKGKDVELRCDPISGHTALYWYRQSLGQGLEFLIYFQGNSAPDKSGLPSDRFSAERTGGSVSTLTIQRTQQEDSAVYLCASSHYSGRARDTDTQYFGPGTRLTVL.

The chain couples TRBV15 to TRBJ2-5, with 8 positions matching TRBD1. Germline values: CDR1 LNHNV, CDR2 YYDKDF (reference sequence). V was clipped by 5 bases and J by 4 bases; unmatched bases: 9. CDR3 size: 15 residues. The CDR3 coding sequence is TGTGCCACCAGCCGAGGACAGGGTTATTCAGAGACCCAGTACTTC. Its translation: CATSRGQGYSETQYF.

About this clone itself: The same CDR3 is also encoded by other DNA sequences in this sample. This sequence joins TRBV19 and TRBJ2-1; D might be TRBD1 or TRBD2, each matching 6 bases. The CDR3 has 13 residues. Germline V lookup: CDR1 LNHDA, CDR2 SQIVND (reference sequence). The germline V and J ends were trimmed by 5 bases and 7 bases, with 12 bases remaining between them. CDR3 DNA sequence: TGTGCCAGTAGTGGGGGGCGAAGGAATGAGCAGTTCTTC. Protein sequence: CASSGGRRNEQFF.

The chain recombines TRBV7-7 with TRBJ2-6; 8 nucleotides match TRBD2. CDR3 size: 15 residues. The ends lost 5 bases at V and 3 bases at J; junction bases unmatched: 3. Per germline, CDR1 SSHAT and CDR2 FNYEAQ (reference sequence). CDR3 protein: CASSKAGDGANVLTF. In nucleotides, the CDR3 is TGTGCCAGCAGCAAAGCGGGGGATGGGGCCAACGTCCTGACTTTC. Complete variable domain (other parts from reference TRBV7-7 and TRBJ2-6): GAGVSQSPRYKVTKRGQDVTLRCDPISSHATLYWYQQALGQGPEFLTYFNYEAQPDKSGLPSDRFSAERPEGSISTLTIQRTEQRDSAMYRCASSKAGDGANVLTFGAGSRLTVL.

Concerning this clone: The same CDR3 arises from other DNA sequences in this sample as well. The chain combines TRBV5-1 with TRBJ2-5; no reliable D call. The CDR3 sequence is 12 residues long. Between the trimmed V and J ends, which lost 1 base and 1 base, there was a span of 2 bases. Germline V lookup: CDR1 SGHRS, CDR2 YFSETQ. The CDR3 loop reads CASSLTQETQYF. CDR3 nucleotides: TGCGCCAGCAGCTTGACCCAAGAGACCCAGTACTTC.

This clone has just one count. This chain uses TRBV5-1 with TRBJ2-3; weak D call: TRBD1 (6 bases). V lost 0 bases to trimming and J lost 9 bases, with 17 bases between them. The length of the CDR3 is 15 residues. Germline values: CDR1 SGHRS, CDR2 YFSETQ. The CDR3 protein is CASSLAGRGRGTQYF. CDR3 in DNA: TGCGCCAGCAGCTTGGCCGGTCGGGGAAGGGGGACGCAGTATTTT.

The chain employs TRBV6-6 and TRBJ2-4; 7 bases fit TRBD1. V shed 5 bases and J 6 bases; nucleotides not matched to a gene: 4. The CDR3 sequence is 13 residues long. Germline values: CDR1 MNHNY, CDR2 SVGAGI (reference sequence). CDR3 DNA: TGTGCCAGCAGTCGCGACAGGGTAAACATTCAGTACTTC. Amino acids: CASSRDRVNIQYF.

This chain links TRBV18 with TRBJ2-7, with 9 bases fitting TRBD1. The CDR3 covers 16 residues. Germline trimming cut 3 bases from V and 2 bases from J; bases unmatched to any gene: 8. Germline V CDR1 and CDR2: KGHSH, LQKENI. The CDR3 loop is CASSPSGTGSPYEQYF. CDR3 nucleotide sequence: TGTGCCAGCTCACCCTCCGGGACAGGGTCTCCCTACGAGCAGTACTTC. Looking up the rest from reference TRBV18 and TRBJ2-7 gives the full variable domain: NAGVMQNPRHLVRRRGQEARLRCSPMKGHSHVYWYRQLPEEGLKFMVYLQKENIIDESGMPKERFSAEFPKEGPSILRIQQVVRGDSAAYFCASSPSGTGSPYEQYFGPGTRLTVT.

The chain couples TRBV7-6 to TRBJ2-1; 7 nucleotides line up with TRBD2. The CDR3 length is 15 residues. Germline-derived CDR1 and CDR2 are SGHVS and FNYEAQ. J gave up 2 bases and V 5 bases, and 6 bases lay outside the gene matches. This CDR3 is CASSRVGGPYNEQFF. Here the CDR3 DNA reads TGTGCCAGCAGCCGTGTGGGAGGGCCCTACAATGAGCAGTTCTTC.

The chain recombines TRBV9 with TRBJ1-1, with D unclear. With 0 bases removed from V and 1 base from J, the gap between germline ends came to 7 bases. Germline V gene data show CDR1 as SGDLS and CDR2 as YYNGEE. The CDR3 is made up of 14 amino acids. CDR3 region: CASSVGRANTEAFF. The DNA of the CDR3 is TGTGCCAGCAGCGTAGGAAGGGCGAACACTGAAGCTTTCTTT.

The J gene is TRBJ1-1, the V gene TRBV4-3; D is perhaps TRBD1 (5 bases). Per the germline V gene, CDR1 is LGHNA and CDR2 is YSLEER. The CDR3 spans 13 residues. Trimming took off 6 bases at V and 1 base at J, with 9 bases between the two ends. CDR3 sequence: CASRRQGNTEAFF. CDR3 DNA: TGCGCCAGCAGGAGGCAGGGGAACACTGAAGCTTTCTTT.

The V call is TRBV27, the J call TRBJ1-2, with no clear D. The V and J ends lost 8 bases and 8 bases respectively, with 24 bases between them. The CDR3 runs to 15 residues. Germline CDR1 reads MNHEY; CDR2 reads SMNVEV (reference sequence). DNA of the CDR3: TGTGCCAGCTTACCCACCGCGGGTACGGGTTACGGCTACACCTTC. Translated: CASLPTAGTGYGYTF.

The rearrangement links TRBV5-6 to TRBJ1-2, with D uncertain. Germline CDR1 SGHDT, CDR2 YYEEEE. V was pared by 0 bases and J by 4 bases, with 4 bases between. The CDR3 length is 12 residues. CDR3 sequence reads: CASSLAGYGYTF. The DNA of the CDR3 is TGTGCCAGCAGCTTGGCTGGCTATGGCTACACCTTC.

The chain recombines TRBV19 with TRBJ2-6, with 7 bases identical to TRBD2. CDR3 size: 17 residues. Germline assignment: CDR1 LNHDA and CDR2 SQIVND (reference sequence). The V gene end was trimmed by 3 bases and the J gene end by 0 bases; junction bases not matched to a gene: 5. The CDR3 nucleotides read TGTGCCAGTAGTATCTCTGCGGGAGTCTCTGGGGCCAACGTCCTGACTTTC. Protein product: CASSISAGVSGANVLTF.

Notes on this clone: Mismatch with germline at one junction end may stem from a read error. The chain links TRBV5-1 to TRBJ2-1, with TRBD2 matching 7 bases. Germline V gene sequence: CDR1 SGHRS, CDR2 YFSETQ. CDR3 length: 15 amino acids. The CDR3 is CASSLGLADYNEQFF. CDR3 nucleotides: TGCGCCAGCAGCTTGGGTCTAGCGGACTACAACGAGCAGTTCTTC.

The chain is built from TRBV4-1 and TRBJ2-1; 9 nucleotides align to TRBD2. J was trimmed by 3 bases and V by 1 base; bases with no gene match: 4. This CDR3 comprises 16 residues. CDR1 and CDR2 from the germline V gene are MGHRA and YSYEKL. The CDR3: CASSQGRLADYNEQFF. CDR3 DNA sequence: TGCGCCAGCAGCCAAGGTAGACTAGCGGACTACAATGAGCAGTTCTTC.